The 28 T cell receptor beta chains reported below all come from one sample, sequenced in a study of T cells in Graves' hyperthyroidism and ophthalmopathy. RNA transcripts yielded amplified TCR beta CDR3 regions. With the HTBI primer set, the TCR CDR3 went through a first round of RT-PCR. Using its own MiXCR run on the multiplex PCR reads, TCRdb lists one record per CDR3 protein. The repertoire holds just under 750,000 distinct CDR3 sequences, with 30% to 40% as singletons. The sample consisted of blood. The receptors derive from a woman in her thirties or forties with Graves' hyperthyroidism.

V usage is TRBV29-1 and J usage is TRBJ2-3; D gene unclear. V gave up 4 bases and J gave up 2 bases, with 4 bases separating them. This CDR3 contains 11 residues. Germline V lookup: CDR1 SQVTM, CDR2 ANQGSEA. CDR3 in DNA: TGCAGCGTTGGTGTCACAGATACGCAGTATTTT. Its protein is CSVGVTDTQYF.

This clonotype has only one observation. This rearrangement joins TRBV25-1 to TRBJ1-5; no clear D. Germline-derived CDR1 and CDR2 are MGHDK and SYGVNS. The CDR3 is 14 residues long. The V end lost 6 bases, the J end lost 7 bases, and 16 bases lay between the germline ends. The CDR3 spells CASSQGGGWQPQHF. CDR3 DNA sequence: TGTGCCAGCAGCCAAGGAGGAGGGTGGCAGCCCCAGCATTTT.

The chain uses TRBV12-3 or TRBV12-4 and TRBJ2-7; D possibly uses TRBD1 or TRBD2 (5 bases each). CDR3 size: 14 residues. Trimming took 3 bases from V and 4 from J, leaving 13 bases between them. The CDR3 loop reads CASSLGPYFYEQYF. CDR3 nucleotides: TGTGCCAGCAGTTTGGGACCCTATTTTTACGAGCAGTACTTC.

The table lists this clonotype with a count of one. The rearrangement uses TRBV19 and TRBJ1-1, with a tentative D call TRBD1 (6 bases). Trimming cost V 5 bases and J 5 bases, with 12 bases left between them. The CDR3 contains 13 residues. Looked up from germline, CDR1 is LNHDA and CDR2 is SQIVND (reference sequence). The CDR3 nucleotides read TGTGCCAGTAGTCATGGGGGCCGGACTGAAGCTTTCTTT. This sequence encodes CASSHGGRTEAFF.

This clonotype was counted between two and nine times. The chain combines TRBV19 with TRBJ2-7; D perhaps matches TRBD1 (6 bases). CDR1 is LNHDA and CDR2 is SQIVND in the germline V gene (reference sequence). The CDR3 loop spans 15 amino acids. V was shortened by 1 base and J by 0 bases, with 10 bases between the two germline ends. The CDR3 DNA reads as TGTGCCAGTAGTATAGGTACAGGGACCTCCTACGAGCAGTACTTC. Its translation is CASSIGTGTSYEQYF.

The chain joins TRBV7-9 to TRBJ2-7; 9 nucleotides agree with TRBD2. Germline V CDR1 and CDR2: SEHNR, FQNEAQ (reference sequence). The CDR3 totals 17 residues. V was pared by 4 bases and J by 2 bases, with 12 bases of the junction left unmatched. The DNA for the CDR3 is TGTGCCAGCAGCTACCCGGGGGGTAGCGGGAGCCCCTACGAGCAGTACTTC. Translating gives CASSYPGGSGSPYEQYF.

The chain joins TRBV9 to TRBJ1-2; D not resolved. There are 15 residues in the CDR3. Trimming took off 0 bases at V and 7 bases at J, with 16 bases between the two ends. Germline lookup yields CDR1 SGDLS and CDR2 YYNGEE. The CDR3 region has the DNA TGTGCCAGCAGCGTAGGGGTAGCGGGATACGGTGGCTACACCTTC. It codes for CASSVGVAGYGGYTF.

This sequence joins TRBV7-2 and TRBJ1-5; TRBD1 is a possible D gene (5 bases). Germline V lookup: CDR1 SGHTA, CDR2 FQGNSA. This CDR3 is built from 12 residues. V lost 6 bases, J lost 6 bases, and 9 bases lay in between. The CDR3 here is CASSIRGQPQHF. As DNA, the CDR3 is TGTGCCAGCAGTATTAGGGGTCAGCCCCAGCATTTT.

Turning to this clonotype: This may arise from a read error, as a much more abundant clone is one base away. CDR3 sequence: CAISYAGRGYTF. CDR3 sequence (DNA): TGTGCCATCAGTTACGCAGGGAGAGGCTACACCTTC. The rearrangement uses TRBV6-5 and TRBJ1-2; D is perhaps TRBD1 (5 bases). Germline V gene lookup returns CDR1 MNHEY and CDR2 SVGAGI. CDR3 length: 12 residues.

This clonotype was seen ten or more times. The chain carries TRBV2 and TRBJ2-5; TRBD2 matches at 7 bases. V lost 7 bases, J lost 5 bases, and 4 bases stayed unmatched. The CDR3 extends over 12 amino acids. Per germline, CDR1 SNHLY and CDR2 FYNNEI. The CDR3 nucleotides read TGTGCCAGCACACTAGCGAGCGAGACCCAGTACTTC. Translation: CASTLASETQYF.

This clonotype was counted only a few times. V is TRBV7-9 and J is TRBJ2-5; D is ambiguous. The V gene lost 7 bases and the J gene lost 0 bases, with 9 bases spanning the gap. This CDR3 is 13 amino acids long. The germline V gene has CDR1 SEHNR and CDR2 FQNEAQ (reference sequence). The CDR3 is CASTPKDQETQYF. For the CDR3, the DNA is TGTGCCAGCACCCCAAAGGACCAAGAGACCCAGTACTTC.

This clonotype occurred many times. The chain couples TRBV9 to TRBJ1-6; D remains unclear. Germline V gene data show CDR1 as SGDLS and CDR2 as YYNGEE. The CDR3 runs 14 residues. V shed 2 bases and J shed 9 bases, with 12 bases lying between them. In DNA form, the CDR3 reads TGTGCCAGCAGCGTGAGGGTTACTCGTTCACCCCTCCACTTT. Protein product: CASSVRVTRSPLHF.

This clonotype was observed many times. The chain is built from TRBV10-2 and TRBJ2-2; D gene unclear. In germline, CDR1 is WSHSY, CDR2 SAAADI. V was trimmed by 0 bases and J by 4 bases, leaving 6 bases between them. The CDR3 extends over 14 amino acids. Written as DNA, the CDR3 is TGCGCCAGCAGTGAGTCGACAATCACCGGGGAGCTGTTTTTT. It yields the protein CASSESTITGELFF.

The table lists this clonotype with a few counts. The chain carries TRBV7-2 and TRBJ1-2; 8 nucleotides line up with TRBD1. This CDR3 contains 13 residues. The germline V gene has CDR1 SGHTA and CDR2 FQGNSA. The junction had 7 bases not matched to a gene; V was cut back by 6 bases and J by 7 bases. The CDR3 DNA reads as TGTGCCAGCAGGCAGACAGGGGTTGCTGGCTACACCTTC. Amino acids: CASRQTGVAGYTF.

The chain has TRBV7-2 and TRBJ1-1, with TRBD1 matching 10 bases. The CDR3 runs 19 residues. Germline V gene sequence: CDR1 SGHTA, CDR2 FQGNSA. V trimming: 6 bases; J trimming: 1 base; junction bases outside the gene matches: 17. The CDR3 protein is CASSYLRDRGPRRNTEAFF. The CDR3 region has the DNA TGTGCCAGCAGTTACCTCCGGGACAGGGGCCCCCGGCGGAACACTGAAGCTTTCTTT.

This clonotype was counted ten times or more. This chain links TRBV29-1 with TRBJ2-2; D is unclear. V lost 0 bases, J lost 4 bases, and 15 bases lay in between. Germline CDR1 SQVTM, CDR2 ANQGSEA. The CDR3 runs to 16 residues. The chain's CDR3 is CSVEDPEGYSTGELFF. The CDR3 coding sequence is TGCAGCGTTGAAGATCCGGAAGGGTACAGCACCGGGGAGCTGTTTTTT.

This clonotype was seen repeatedly, ten times or more. The chain is built from TRBV6-2 or TRBV6-3 and TRBJ1-6; D unresolved. Germline V gene lookup returns CDR1 MNHEY and CDR2 SVGEGT. V lost 4 bases and J 11 bases, leaving 15 bases between the germline ends. This CDR3 has 14 residues. CDR3 sequence reads: CASSSWTGTTPLHF. The CDR3 nucleotides are TGTGCCAGCAGTTCTTGGACCGGAACGACACCCCTCCACTTT.

The chain couples TRBV5-1 to TRBJ2-2; no clear D gene. The CDR3 has 14 residues. Germline lookup yields CDR1 SGHRS and CDR2 YFSETQ. The V gene lost 0 bases and the J gene lost 4 bases, with 7 bases spanning the gap. This CDR3 reads CASSLERSTGELFF. For the CDR3, the DNA is TGCGCCAGCAGCTTGGAGCGCAGCACCGGGGAGCTGTTTTTT.

This rearrangement joins TRBV20-1 to TRBJ2-7; TRBD1 might be the D (5 bases). The CDR3 is made up of 13 amino acids. Germline CDR1 DFQATT, CDR2 SNEGSKA (reference sequence). V was shortened by 6 bases and J by 4 bases, with 16 bases between the two germline ends. The CDR3 nucleotides read TGCAGTGCCAGCAGTGCCCAGGGTTACGAGCAGTACTTC. Its protein is CSASSAQGYEQYF.

This clonotype was seen repeatedly, ten times or more. V is TRBV25-1 and J is TRBJ1-6, with 7 bases that match TRBD1. CDR3 length: 14 amino acids. CDR1 is MGHDK, CDR2 SYGVNS, per germline. V lost 2 bases, J lost 7 bases, and 2 bases stayed unmatched. The CDR3 DNA sequence: TGTGCCAGCAGTGAAGTGACAGGGAATTCACCCCTCCACTTT. It yields the protein CASSEVTGNSPLHF.

This sequence joins TRBV7-3 and TRBJ2-7, with 12 bases lining up with TRBD2. The CDR3 length is 14 residues. Germline V lookup: CDR1 SGHTA, CDR2 FQGTGA. V trimming: 5 bases; J trimming: 11 bases; junction bases outside the gene matches: 10. DNA of the CDR3: TGTGCCAGCAGCCGATTACGGACTAGCGGGGAGAAGTACTTC. Protein sequence: CASSRLRTSGEKYF. The complete variable domain, with remaining parts taken from reference TRBV7-3 and TRBJ2-7, reads GAGVSQTPSNKVTEKGKYVELRCDPISGHTALYWYRQSLGQGPEFLIYFQGTGAADDSGLPNDRFFAVRPEGSVSTLKIQRTERGDSAVYLCASSRLRTSGEKYFGPGTRLTVT.

This rearrangement joins TRBV9 to TRBJ2-2; D remains unclear. CDR1 and CDR2 from the germline V gene are SGDLS and YYNGEE. This CDR3 is built from 15 residues. Trimming shortened V by 0 bases and J by 1 base, and 7 bases separated the two germline ends. CDR3 DNA sequence: TGTGCCAGCAGCGTAGATCCGGAGAACACCGGGGAGCTGTTTTTT. Translated, it gives CASSVDPENTGELFF. Supplemented by reference TRBV9 and TRBJ2-2, the full variable domain reads DSGVTQTPKHLITATGQRVTLRCSPRSGDLSVYWYQQSLDQGLQFLIQYYNGEERAKGNILERFSAQQFPDLHSELNLSSLELGDSALYFCASSVDPENTGELFFGEGSRLTVL.

This clonotype was seen at least ten times. This chain joins TRBV20-1 and TRBJ2-5, with a possible D match to TRBD2 (7 bases). The length of the CDR3 is 15 residues. Germline lookup yields CDR1 DFQATT and CDR2 SNEGSKA (reference sequence). V lost 0 bases, J lost 2 bases, and 13 bases lay in between. Here the CDR3 DNA reads TGCAGTGCTAGAGATGGGGGGGCGGGGCAAGAGACCCAGTACTTC. It yields the protein CSARDGGAGQETQYF.

This clonotype occurred a few times. A single base separates this from a much larger clone, so it may be a read error. V is TRBV20-1 and J is TRBJ1-3; no clear D gene. The CDR3 consists of 13 residues. From germline, CDR1 is DFQATT and CDR2 SNEGSKA (reference sequence). The CDR3 DNA follows: TGCAGTGCTAGAGGCCAGACTGGAAGCACCATATATTTT. Its translation: CSARGQTGSTIYF.

This clonotype was seen only once. The J gene is TRBJ1-4, the V gene TRBV29-1, with no clear D. CDR1 is SQVTM and CDR2 is ANQGSEA in the germline V gene. The CDR3 length is 14 residues. Trimming took off 6 bases at V and 8 bases at J, with 19 bases between the two ends. CDR3 DNA: TGCAGCGTAGAGGCGGGAATGGGAGGAGAAAAACTGTTTTTT. It encodes CSVEAGMGGEKLFF. The complete variable domain, with remaining parts taken from reference TRBV29-1 and TRBJ1-4, reads SAVISQKPSRDICQRGTSLTIQCQVDSQVTMMFWYRQQPGQSLTLIATANQGSEATYESGFVIDKFPISRPNLTFSTLTVSNMSPEDSSIYLCSVEAGMGGEKLFFGSGTQLSVL.

This clonotype was picked up a small number of times. This sequence joins TRBV12-3 or TRBV12-4 and TRBJ2-7, with D maybe TRBD1 (5 bases). The germline V and J ends were trimmed by 5 bases and 3 bases, with 14 bases remaining between them. There are 14 residues in the CDR3. CDR3 DNA sequence: TGTGCCAGCAGTAAAACAGACAGAGACTACGAGCAGTACTTC. Protein product: CASSKTDRDYEQYF.

This clonotype showed up many times. V is TRBV4-3 and J is TRBJ2-7, with 7 bases aligning to TRBD1. Germline V CDR1 and CDR2: LGHNA, YSLEER. V lost 0 bases and J lost 4; bases outside the gene matches: 3. The CDR3 is 14 amino acids. The CDR3, as DNA: TGCGCCAGCAGCCAAGAGACAGGGATGTACGAGCAGTACTTC. It translates to CASSQETGMYEQYF.

This clonotype was recorded many times. This chain joins TRBV12-3 or TRBV12-4 and TRBJ2-7; TRBD2 agrees at 7 bases. The V gene end was trimmed by 5 bases and the J gene end by 7 bases; junction bases not matched to a gene: 5. The CDR3 has 12 amino acids. The CDR3 nucleotides are TGTGCCAGCAGTAGCGGGACGATAGAGCAGTACTTC. This encodes CASSSGTIEQYF.